Listed here are 27 T cell receptor beta chains from one sample, sequenced in a study of CD8+CD57+ T cells in acquired aplastic anemia. TCR beta VDJ and CDR3 were profiled, and genomic DNA was the template. TCRdb re-analysed the reads in MiXCR, keeping a single row per CDR3 protein. Found here are around 180,000 distinct CDR3 sequences, about 60% of them singletons; the top ten hold 45%. Sequencing was done on a sample of sorted CD4+, CD8+, or CD8+CD57+ T cells (not recorded which) from PBMCs. These receptors all stem from a human donor in good health.

J is TRBJ2-2 and V is TRBV7-6; 7 bases fit TRBD1. The junction had 4 bases not matched to a gene; V was cut back by 1 base and J by 5 bases. This CDR3 region has 15 residues. Germline CDR1 and CDR2: SGHVS and FNYEAQ. The CDR3 nucleotides read TGTGCCAGCAGCTTAGGACAGGGATGGACCGGGGAGCTGTTTTTT. The encoded protein is CASSLGQGWTGELFF.

This clonotype was seen repeatedly, ten times or more. V is TRBV9 and J is TRBJ2-1; TRBD2 matches 8 bases. The CDR3 extends over 14 amino acids. CDR1 SGDLS and CDR2 YYNGEE come from the germline V gene. J gave up 6 bases and V 0 bases, and 2 bases lay outside the gene matches. CDR3 nucleotides: TGTGCCAGCAGCGTAGCGGGAGGGCCCAATGAGCAGTTCTTC. Translated: CASSVAGGPNEQFF.

The CDR3 nucleotides are TGTGCCACCAGTGACTTTGGACAGGGGAGGGACGGGGAGCTGTTTTTT. Translating it yields CATSDFGQGRDGELFF. The rearrangement uses TRBV24-1 and TRBJ2-2, with 9 bases lining up with TRBD1. This CDR3 has 16 amino acids. The ends lost 4 bases at V and 7 bases at J; junction bases unmatched: 9. CDR1 and CDR2 from the germline V gene are KGHDR and SFDVKD.

This chain uses TRBV15 with TRBJ2-7; tentative D call: TRBD1 (6 bases). Germline lookup yields CDR1 LNHNV and CDR2 YYDKDF (reference sequence). The CDR3 is 13 residues long. V was pared by 3 bases and J by 6 bases, with 12 bases between. In nucleotides, the CDR3 is TGTGCCACCAGCAGCCGGGTAGGGGGCGAGCAGTACTTC. This sequence encodes CATSSRVGGEQYF. The full variable domain, in which reference TRBV15 and TRBJ2-7 provide the parts outside the CDR3, is DAMVIQNPRYQVTQFGKPVTLSCSQTLNHNVMYWYQQKSSQAPKLLFHYYDKDFNNEADTPDNFQSRRPNTSFCFLDIRSPGLGDTAMYLCATSSRVGGEQYFGPGTRLTVT.

The CDR3 nucleotides read TGTGCCAGCAGTTACTCAGGGGAGCAGTACTTC. It codes for CASSYSGEQYF. The rearrangement links TRBV6-2 or TRBV6-3 to TRBJ2-7; D gene unclear. CDR3 length: 11 residues. The germline V gene has CDR1 MNHEY and CDR2 SVGEGT. The ends were cut back, 0 bases at V and 7 bases at J, with 4 bases in the middle.

This clonotype appeared a single time. The rearrangement links TRBV2 to TRBJ2-5; 9 nucleotides line up with TRBD2. The CDR3 extends over 16 amino acids. Germline CDR1 SNHLY, CDR2 FYNNEI. V trimming: 11 bases; J trimming: 0 bases; junction bases outside the gene matches: 13. CDR3 residues: CAVVIAGVLYQETQYF. CDR3 DNA: TGTGCCGTAGTCATAGCGGGAGTTCTGTACCAAGAGACCCAGTACTTC.

This clonotype was seen repeatedly, ten times or more. The chain couples TRBV5-8 to TRBJ2-7; 12 bases agree with TRBD2. This CDR3 has 15 amino acids. V gave up 1 base and J gave up 7 bases; unmatched junction bases: 6. Germline CDR1 reads SGHTS; CDR2 reads YDEGEE. The CDR3 DNA reads TGTGCCAGCAGCTTGAGACTAGCGGGAGAGGGTGAGCAGTACTTC. This encodes CASSLRLAGEGEQYF.

The count of this clonotype is one. This rearrangement joins TRBV9 to TRBJ2-1; D uncertain. With 2 bases removed from V and 16 bases from J, the gap between germline ends came to 10 bases. CDR3 length: 10 amino acids. The germline CDR1 and CDR2 sequences are SGDLS and YYNGEE. The CDR3 is CASSVRGEFF. The CDR3 region has the DNA TGTGCCAGCAGCGTCCGTGGTGAATTCTTC.

This clonotype has a count of ten or more. The chain employs TRBV7-9 and TRBJ2-7; 11 bases fit TRBD2. The CDR3 is 16 amino acids. The germline V gene encodes CDR1 SEHNR and CDR2 FQNEAQ (reference sequence). J gave up 5 bases and V 3 bases, and 9 bases lay outside the gene matches. This CDR3 reads CASSLGLAGGPDEQYF. Here the CDR3 DNA reads TGTGCCAGCAGCTTGGGTTTAGCGGGAGGGCCGGACGAGCAGTACTTC.

Details on this clonotype: Given a much more abundant clone one base away, this may be a read error. The chain carries TRBV5-5 and TRBJ2-7, with D possibly being TRBD2 (6 bases). The V and J ends lost 2 bases and 4 bases respectively, with 16 bases between them. CDR1 is SGHKS and CDR2 is YYEKEE in the germline V gene (reference sequence). The CDR3 length is 15 residues. The CDR3 here is CASSFSIGSEYEQYF. In DNA, the CDR3 is TGTGCCAGCAGCTTCTCTATCGGGAGTGAGTACGAGCAGTACTTC.

The chain carries TRBV10-3 and TRBJ1-1; 8 positions agree with TRBD1. The V gene end was trimmed by 6 bases and the J gene end by 7 bases; junction bases not matched to a gene: 7. Germline lookup yields CDR1 ENHRY and CDR2 SYGVKD. The CDR3 spans 13 residues. CDR3 nucleotide sequence: TGTGCCATCAGAGACAGGGGAGATGGTGAAGCTTTCTTT. Its protein product is CAIRDRGDGEAFF.

The chain is built from TRBV9 and TRBJ1-1, with 9 bases aligning to TRBD1. V trimming: 2 bases; J trimming: 6 bases; junction bases outside the gene matches: 5. Germline lookup yields CDR1 SGDLS and CDR2 YYNGEE. This CDR3 has 14 residues. CDR3 sequence reads: CASSVVQGAAEAFF. CDR3 DNA: TGTGCCAGCAGCGTGGTACAGGGGGCGGCTGAAGCTTTCTTT.

V is TRBV9 and J is TRBJ2-5; TRBD1 matches at 8 bases. The CDR3 covers 13 residues. Germline assignment: CDR1 SGDLS and CDR2 YYNGEE. V was clipped by 2 bases and J by 6 bases; unmatched bases: 3. CDR3 coding DNA: TGTGCCAGCAGCGTTCGGACAGGGCAGACCCAGTACTTC. It encodes CASSVRTGQTQYF.

The CDR3, as DNA: TGCGCCAGCAGCCCGCGGAACGGTGACCTGTATGGCTACACCTTC. The encoded protein is CASSPRNGDLYGYTF. The chain uses TRBV5-1 and TRBJ1-2; the D is unclear. CDR1 is SGHRS and CDR2 is YFSETQ in the germline V gene. This CDR3 comprises 15 residues. V shed 4 bases and J shed 5 bases, with 18 bases lying between them.

J is TRBJ2-1 and V is TRBV24-1, with a tentative D call TRBD1 (5 bases). The V gene's germline CDR1 is KGHDR and CDR2 SFDVKD. CDR3 size: 12 residues. V lost 4 bases and J 11 bases, leaving 11 bases between the germline ends. CDR3 amino acids: CATSDDSAKQFF. For the CDR3, the DNA is TGTGCCACCAGTGACGACAGCGCGAAGCAGTTCTTC.

This clonotype was detected ten times or more. This chain uses TRBV29-1 with TRBJ1-5; TRBD1 matches at 9 bases. The CDR3 has 13 amino acids. The V gene end was trimmed by 5 bases and the J gene end by 5 bases; junction bases not matched to a gene: 4. Per the germline V gene, CDR1 is SQVTM and CDR2 is ANQGSEA. CDR3 DNA: TGCAGCGTTCCGGGACAGGGTGATCAGCCCCAGCATTTT. Its translation is CSVPGQGDQPQHF.

There are many counts of this clonotype. This chain connects TRBV5-1 to TRBJ2-1; tentative D call: TRBD2 (6 bases). CDR1 and CDR2 (germline): SGHRS, YFSETQ. This CDR3 is 16 amino acids long. Deletions cut 3 bases from V and 2 bases from J, with 15 bases between. The CDR3 coding sequence is TGCGCCAGCAGCTCGTCGACTAGAGGGACCTACAATGAGCAGTTCTTC. This translates into CASSSSTRGTYNEQFF.

V gene TRBV9 combines with J gene TRBJ1-2, with a tentative D call TRBD1 (6 bases). This CDR3 is built from 14 residues. Germline lookup yields CDR1 SGDLS and CDR2 YYNGEE. V lost 2 bases to trimming and J lost 0 bases, with 8 bases between them. The chain's CDR3 is CASSVGTSNYGYTF. The CDR3 region has the DNA TGTGCCAGCAGCGTGGGGACATCTAACTATGGCTACACCTTC.

The chain is built from TRBV15 and TRBJ2-7; TRBD2 agrees at 10 bases. CDR3 size: 14 residues. Per the germline V gene, CDR1 is LNHNV and CDR2 is YYDKDF (reference sequence). V lost 1 base and J lost 8; bases outside the gene matches: 5. CDR3: CATSRVAGGFKQYF. The CDR3 DNA reads as TGTGCCACCAGCAGAGTAGCGGGAGGATTTAAGCAGTACTTC.

This clonotype has a handful of counts. The chain couples TRBV7-2 to TRBJ2-5; tentative D call: TRBD2 (5 bases). V lost 2 bases and J lost 5, with 6 bases in between. The germline V gene encodes CDR1 SGHTA and CDR2 FQGNSA. This CDR3 region has 12 residues. The CDR3: CASSLQRETQYF. The CDR3 DNA follows: TGTGCCAGCAGCTTACAGCGGGAGACCCAGTACTTC.

The rearrangement links TRBV2 to TRBJ1-4, with D hard to call. The CDR3 has 13 amino acids. V lost 8 bases, J lost 8 bases, and 15 bases lay in between. Germline loops: CDR1 SNHLY, CDR2 FYNNEI. Written as DNA, the CDR3 is TGTGCCAGCTACCGGGCAGAGGGAGAAAAACTGTTTTTT. Protein sequence: CASYRAEGEKLFF.

J is TRBJ1-5 and V is TRBV19, with 8 bases matching TRBD1. Germline CDR1 LNHDA, CDR2 SQIVND (reference sequence). The CDR3 is made up of 13 amino acids. V gave up 9 bases and J gave up 6 bases; unmatched junction bases: 7. The CDR3 DNA is TGTGCCAGCTCCGGACAGGGTAGTCAGCCCCAGCATTTT. It codes for CASSGQGSQPQHF. The entire variable domain, with the rest obtained from reference TRBV19 and TRBJ1-5, is as follows: DGGITQSPKYLFRKEGQNVTLSCEQNLNHDAMYWYRQDPGQGLRLIYYSQIVNDFQKGDIAEGYSVSREKKESFPLTVTSAQKNPTAFYLCASSGQGSQPQHFGDGTRLSIL.

The J gene is TRBJ2-1, the V gene TRBV7-2, with D hard to call. Germline V gene data show CDR1 as SGHTA and CDR2 as FQGNSA. The CDR3 loop spans 13 amino acids. The V end was cut by 1 base, the J end by 5 bases, with 6 bases between. The CDR3 spells CASSLDKNNEQFF. In DNA, the CDR3 is TGTGCCAGCAGCTTAGATAAAAACAATGAGCAGTTCTTC. Full variable domain (missing parts from reference TRBV7-2 and TRBJ2-1): GAGVSQSPSNKVTEKGKDVELRCDPISGHTALYWYRQSLGQGLEFLIYFQGNSAPDKSGLPSDRFSAERTGGSVSTLTIQRTQQEDSAVYLCASSLDKNNEQFFGPGTRLTVL.

The chain links TRBV2 to TRBJ2-1; no clear D gene. V lost 5 bases and J 9 bases, leaving 14 bases between the germline ends. There are 13 residues in the CDR3. Germline lookup yields CDR1 SNHLY and CDR2 FYNNEI. The CDR3 spells CASSSGPALEQFF. The CDR3 DNA reads as TGTGCCAGCAGTTCGGGCCCTGCCCTTGAGCAGTTCTTC.

Details on this clonotype: One base away lies a much larger clone, so this may be a sequencing read error. CDR3 region: CASRPPREGTGELFF. The CDR3 region has the DNA TGTGCCAGCAGACCCCCAAGGGAGGGAACCGGGGAGCTGTTTTTT. The chain combines TRBV7-3 with TRBJ2-2; TRBD2 agrees at 7 bases. The CDR3 length is 15 residues. With 6 bases clipped from V and 5 bases from J, the junction kept 9 bases outside the gene matches. Germline V gene sequence: CDR1 SGHTA, CDR2 FQGTGA. Variable domain in full (rest from reference TRBV7-3 and TRBJ2-2): GAGVSQTPSNKVTEKGKYVELRCDPISGHTALYWYRQSLGQGPEFLIYFQGTGAADDSGLPNDRFFAVRPEGSVSTLKIQRTERGDSAVYLCASRPPREGTGELFFGEGSRLTVL.

The chain joins TRBV20-1 to TRBJ1-2, with D unresolved. CDR3 length equals 14 residues. Trimming cost V 1 base and J 6 bases, with 15 bases left between them. Germline CDR1 DFQATT, CDR2 SNEGSKA (reference sequence). The CDR3 nucleotides are TGCAGTGCTAGAGTTCATGTTGAATGGGATGGCTACACCTTC. Amino acid sequence: CSARVHVEWDGYTF.

The genes are TRBV12-3 or TRBV12-4 and TRBJ2-7, with 11 positions matching TRBD2. The CDR3 contains 14 residues. The V and J ends lost 7 bases and 7 bases, in that order; junction bases with no gene match: 9. DNA for the CDR3: TGTGCCAGCACCCAACTAGCGGGAGCTGAGGAGCAGTACTTC. Amino acids: CASTQLAGAEEQYF.